This T cell receptor (beta chain) is from a study of CD8+ T cells in alopecia areata. Extracted RNA was reverse transcribed, and the resulting cDNA served as sequencing template. The data were produced by immunoSEQ multiplex PCR, yet TCRdb's version contains in-frame clones alone and is incomplete. The table lists 95,000 to 150,000 clones, 45% to 50% of them singletons. Trimming stripped 3 bases from V and 8 bases from J, with 15 bases between. Germline loops: CDR1 GTSNPN, CDR2 SVGIG (reference sequence). This CDR3 has 13 residues. Peripheral blood samples and lesional scalp punch biopsies were obtained from alopecia areata patients. PBMCs, the starting material, were the source of sorted CD4+ and CD8+ T cells.

The V gene is TRBV30, the J gene TRBJ2-3; D uncertain. The clonotype was recovered from a human donor with alopecia areata. Sequences were obtained from NKG2D-low CD8+ T cells sorted from blood. The CDR3: CAWRDALGGTQYF. The CDR3 nucleotides are TGTGCCTGGAGGGACGCTTTGGGCGGTACGCAGTATTTT.